Listed here are 12 T cell receptor beta chains from one sample, sequenced in a study of graft-versus-host responses after intestinal transplantation. Libraries were prepared by immunoSEQ multiplex PCR; TCRdb keeps only in-frame clonotypes and omits some of them. Found here are roughly 6,000 clones, over 20% of them singletons; the top ten hold roughly 5%. Sequencing used alloreactive CD4+ T cells from a mixed lymphocyte reaction culture, obtained before transplantation. Stated subset: CFSE-low proliferating T cells sorted from roughly 6-day pre-transplant mixed lymphocyte reaction (GvH or HvG direction). The receptors here all came from a human patient who was an organ donor for intestinal transplantation.

This clone is labeled medium-sized. The rearrangement uses TRBV12-5 and TRBJ2-2, with D unclear. The CDR3 loop spans 14 amino acids. Trimming took off 3 bases at V and 1 base at J, with 6 bases between the two ends. Germline CDR1 LGHNT, CDR2 FRNRAP. CDR3 region: CASGLGLNTGELFF. As DNA, the CDR3 is TGTGCTAGTGGTTTAGGGTTGAACACCGGGGAGCTGTTTTTT.

The genes are TRBV2 and TRBJ2-5; the D gene could be TRBD1 or TRBD2 (7 bases each). The length of the CDR3 is 15 residues. V lost 5 bases and J lost 2, with 15 bases in between. Per germline, CDR1 SNHLY and CDR2 FYNNEI. The CDR3 DNA follows: TGTGCCAGCAGTAAGAACAGGGGAGGGCAAGAGACCCAGTACTTC. This encodes CASSKNRGGQETQYF.

The chain has TRBV5-5 and TRBJ2-5; the D gene is possibly TRBD2 (5 bases). The germline V and J ends were trimmed by 4 bases and 10 bases, with 26 bases remaining between them. CDR1 and CDR2 (germline): SGHKS, YYEKEE (reference sequence). This CDR3 has 16 amino acids. The CDR3 region is CASSQVAGLPEAVQYF. The CDR3 coding sequence is TGTGCCAGCAGCCAAGTTGCGGGCCTCCCGGAGGCGGTCCAGTACTTC.

Notes on this clone: One base separates it from a far larger clone, so it is likely a read error. The chain has TRBV18 and TRBJ2-3; 10 nucleotides agree with TRBD2. The length of the CDR3 is 16 residues. CDR1 and CDR2 (germline): KGHSH, LQKENI. The CDR3 DNA is TGTTCCAGCTCACCCAACCTAGCGGGGGGCACAGATACGCAGTATTTT. It yields the protein CSSSPNLAGGTDTQYF.

Comments on this clone: Other DNA sequences of this sample code for an identical CDR3. The chain links TRBV27 to TRBJ2-3; D is possibly TRBD1 (6 bases). This CDR3 region has 17 residues. V was shortened by 1 base and J by 1 base, with 15 bases between the two germline ends. CDR1 and CDR2 (germline): MNHEY, SMNVEV (reference sequence). CDR3 sequence: CASSLWGPGWGTDTQYF. CDR3 coding DNA: TGTGCCAGCAGTTTATGGGGGCCGGGGTGGGGCACAGATACGCAGTATTTT.

This clone appeared a few times. The chain carries TRBV27 and TRBJ1-1; TRBD1 might be the D (5 bases). The CDR3 consists of 14 residues. The V end lost 4 bases, the J end lost 1 base, and 10 bases lay between the germline ends. CDR1 is MNHEY, CDR2 SMNVEV, per germline (reference sequence). Here the CDR3 DNA reads TGTGCCAGCAGTTCTCCGGGGCGGAACACTGAAGCTTTCTTT. It codes for CASSSPGRNTEAFF.

The chain joins TRBV7-2 to TRBJ1-1, with D unresolved. The CDR3 has 13 residues. Per the germline V gene, CDR1 is SGHTA and CDR2 is FQGNSA. V gave up 3 bases and J gave up 0 bases, with 5 bases separating them. CDR3 protein: CASSFGLNTEAFF. In nucleotides, the CDR3 is TGTGCCAGCAGCTTCGGCCTGAACACTGAAGCTTTCTTT.

As to this clone: Additional DNA sequences in this sample encode the identical CDR3. The chain links TRBV5-6 to TRBJ2-2, with TRBD2 identical over 11 bases. Germline V gene lookup returns CDR1 SGHDT and CDR2 YYEEEE. The CDR3 runs 16 residues. Trimming cost V 0 bases and J 7 bases; bases outside gene matches: 5. This chain's CDR3 is CASSLVAGGPGGELFF. The CDR3, as DNA: TGTGCCAGCAGCTTGGTAGCGGGAGGGCCTGGCGGGGAGCTGTTTTTT.

V is TRBV5-1 and J is TRBJ2-1; D is undetermined. Germline V gene data show CDR1 as SGHRS and CDR2 as YFSETQ. The CDR3 loop spans 15 amino acids. Trimming stripped 0 bases from V and 5 bases from J, with 12 bases between. DNA of the CDR3: TGCGCCAGCAGCTTGGTGTCCGGACCACACAATGAGCAGTTCTTC. Its translation is CASSLVSGPHNEQFF.

The J gene is TRBJ1-1, the V gene TRBV5-8, with D possibly being TRBD1 (5 bases). Per the germline V gene, CDR1 is SGHTS and CDR2 is YDEGEE. This CDR3 region has 16 residues. V lost 2 bases and J lost 4, with 18 bases in between. CDR3 sequence (DNA): TGTGCCAGCAGCTTCCTGCTTAGGGGAGGGGTCACTGAAGCTTTCTTT. Translated: CASSFLLRGGVTEAFF.

This clone was detected only a few times. V usage is TRBV5-6 and J usage is TRBJ2-5; D not certain. Germline CDR1 SGHDT, CDR2 YYEEEE. Trimming stripped 2 bases from V and 1 base from J, with 6 bases between. This CDR3 has 13 residues. CDR3 sequence reads: CASSLWSQETQYF. Written as DNA, the CDR3 is TGTGCCAGCAGCTTATGGTCCCAAGAGACCCAGTACTTC.

The chain uses TRBV7-2 and TRBJ1-2, with 9 bases matching TRBD1. V was pared by 1 base and J by 1 base, with 1 base of the junction left unmatched. The CDR3 spans 15 residues. CDR1 and CDR2 (germline): SGHTA, FQGNSA. CDR3: CASSLDRGHNYGYTF. The CDR3 nucleotides read TGTGCCAGCAGCTTAGACAGGGGGCATAACTATGGCTACACCTTC.